Each of the 5 T cell receptor beta chains below was sequenced from the same sample in a study of blood T cell repertoires in COVID-19. Libraries were prepared by immunoSEQ multiplex PCR; TCRdb keeps only in-frame clonotypes and omits some of them. The sample gives 35,000 to 40,000 clones, around nine tenths of which show up once; around 4.5% is in the top ten. The sequenced sample was peripheral blood. Every receptor here comes from a man between 60 and 75 years old with COVID-19, enrolled during active disease.

This clone was seen once. This chain joins TRBV6-5 and TRBJ2-1; D perhaps matches TRBD2 (5 bases). V was trimmed by 2 bases and J by 4 bases, leaving 12 bases between them. The germline gives CDR1 MNHEY, CDR2 SVGAGI. This CDR3 contains 15 residues. CDR3 bases: TGTGCCAGCAGTTACGAGCGGAACCTTTACAATGAGCAGTTCTTC. Translating it yields CASSYERNLYNEQFF.

The chain uses TRBV4-2 and TRBJ1-6, with D possibly matching TRBD1 (5 bases). The CDR3 is made up of 15 amino acids. Germline V CDR1 and CDR2: LGHNA, YNFKEQ. V was shortened by 1 base and J by 6 bases, with 10 bases between the two germline ends. CDR3 residues: CASSQARRGNSPLHF. CDR3 DNA: TGTGCCAGCAGCCAAGCTCGGAGGGGTAATTCACCCCTCCACTTT.

The chain carries TRBV11-1 and TRBJ1-1; a possible D gene is TRBD1 (5 bases). The CDR3 contains 13 residues. V shed 8 bases and J shed 4 bases, with 14 bases lying between them. Germline CDR1 reads SGHAT; CDR2 reads FQDESV (reference sequence). The CDR3 region is CASGAGRATEAFF. The CDR3 nucleotides are TGTGCCAGCGGGGCTGGGAGGGCCACTGAAGCTTTCTTT.

This clone was found a few times. The chain couples TRBV15 to TRBJ1-6; unclear D gene. The germline V and J ends were trimmed by 4 bases and 8 bases, with 6 bases remaining between them. Germline-derived CDR1 and CDR2 are LNHNV and YYDKDF (reference sequence). The CDR3 consists of 12 residues. In nucleotides, the CDR3 is TGTGCCACCAGCACGAGGGATTCACCCCTCCACTTT. The encoded protein is CATSTRDSPLHF. Combining the CDR3 with reference TRBV15 and TRBJ1-6 gives the whole variable domain DAMVIQNPRYQVTQFGKPVTLSCSQTLNHNVMYWYQQKSSQAPKLLFHYYDKDFNNEADTPDNFQSRRPNTSFCFLDIRSPGLGDTAMYLCATSTRDSPLHFGNGTRLTVT.

The chain joins TRBV5-6 to TRBJ2-1; 8 bases match TRBD2. With V trimmed by 7 bases and J by 3 bases, 6 bases remained unmatched. Germline V gene sequence: CDR1 SGHDT, CDR2 YYEEEE. This CDR3 contains 14 residues. The CDR3 sequence is CASGTGTSYNEQFF. The CDR3, as DNA: TGTGCCAGCGGTACCGGGACTAGCTACAATGAGCAGTTCTTC.